This is a list of T cell receptor beta chains from one sample in a study of human T cells and chemical hapten exposure. TCRdb passed the RACE reads through MiXCR, listing each CDR3 protein once. Of about 340,000 distinct CDR3 sequences listed, under 9% are singletons. Sequencing used whole blood, obtained in connection with sensitization to the hapten diphenylcyclopropenone (DPC). The receptor source for this set is a woman aged 18-29 years with alopecia areata. Some clones in this sample may be carry-over from other donors' samples. Each CDR3 is given with its conserved first and last residue.

j_call,v_call,cdr3_aa
TRBJ2-7,TRBV28,CASSFGQGPSYEQYF
TRBJ2-2,TRBV6-5,CASRGGPGTTLTGELFF
TRBJ2-3,TRBV6-2/TRBV6-3,CASSYIPTDTQYF
TRBJ1-1,TRBV12-3/TRBV12-4,CASTLPRTGISQAFF
TRBJ2-1,TRBV4-1,CASSQGRPREQFF
TRBJ1-1,TRBV18,CASSPYGAEAFF
TRBJ1-6,TRBV7-9,CASSPGTGGADSPLHF
TRBJ2-1,TRBV12-3/TRBV12-4,CASRSQAGGYEQFF
TRBJ1-2,TRBV29-1,CSSRQGDGYTF
TRBJ2-5,TRBV3-1,CASSLRRDQETQYF
TRBJ2-5,TRBV7-2,CASSFQTGGETQYF
TRBJ1-6,TRBV7-9,CASSTSTQINSPLHF
TRBJ1-6,TRBV7-9,CASRPRQGRILNSPLHF
TRBJ2-7,TRBV6-5,CASSKRGQGREQYF
TRBJ1-1,TRBV10-3,CAISPTETNTEAFF
TRBJ1-2,TRBV28,CASSLHRQDNYGYTF
TRBJ2-3,TRBV7-9,CASSLRLAGATTDTQYF
TRBJ2-5,TRBV5-6,CASSLGSVETQYF
TRBJ2-7,TRBV6-2/TRBV6-3,CASSFPGTLIYEQYF
TRBJ2-1,TRBV29-1,CSVGGGYNEQFF
TRBJ2-5,TRBV6-5,CASSYEAGTPPGTQYF
TRBJ1-5,TRBV20-1,CSARSPGTGIQPQHF